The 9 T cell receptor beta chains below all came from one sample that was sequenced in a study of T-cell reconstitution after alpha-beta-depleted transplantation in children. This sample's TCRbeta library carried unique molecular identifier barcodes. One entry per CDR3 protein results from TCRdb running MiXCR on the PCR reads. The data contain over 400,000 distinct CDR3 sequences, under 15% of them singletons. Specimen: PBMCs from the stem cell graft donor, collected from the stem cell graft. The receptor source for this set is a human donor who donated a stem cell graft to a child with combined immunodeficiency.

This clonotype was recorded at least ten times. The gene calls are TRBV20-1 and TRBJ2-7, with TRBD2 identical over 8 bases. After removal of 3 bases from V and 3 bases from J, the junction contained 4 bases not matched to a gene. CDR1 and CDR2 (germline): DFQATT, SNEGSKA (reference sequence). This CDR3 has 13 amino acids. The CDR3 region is CSASFAGGYEQYF. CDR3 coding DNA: TGCAGTGCTAGTTTCGCGGGGGGCTACGAGCAGTACTTC.

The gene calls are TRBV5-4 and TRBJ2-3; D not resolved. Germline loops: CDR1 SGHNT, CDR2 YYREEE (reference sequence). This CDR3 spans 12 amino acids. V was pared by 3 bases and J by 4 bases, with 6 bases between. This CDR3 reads CASSSPADTQYF. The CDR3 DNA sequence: TGTGCCAGCAGCTCCCCTGCAGATACGCAGTATTTT.

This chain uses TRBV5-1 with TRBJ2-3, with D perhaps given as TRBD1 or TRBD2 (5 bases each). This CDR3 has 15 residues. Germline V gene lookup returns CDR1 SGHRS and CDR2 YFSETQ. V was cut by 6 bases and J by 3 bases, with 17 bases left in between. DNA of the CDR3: TGCGCCAGCACCGCATCTAGCAGGGAAACAGATACGCAGTATTTT. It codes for CASTASSRETDTQYF.

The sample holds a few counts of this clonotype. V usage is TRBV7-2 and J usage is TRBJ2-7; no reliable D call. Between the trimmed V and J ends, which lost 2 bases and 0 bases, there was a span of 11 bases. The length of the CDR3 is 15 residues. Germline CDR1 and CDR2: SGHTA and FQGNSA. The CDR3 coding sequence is TGTGCCAGCAGCTTAATGGTGCTCAGCTCCTACGAGCAGTACTTC. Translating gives CASSLMVLSSYEQYF.

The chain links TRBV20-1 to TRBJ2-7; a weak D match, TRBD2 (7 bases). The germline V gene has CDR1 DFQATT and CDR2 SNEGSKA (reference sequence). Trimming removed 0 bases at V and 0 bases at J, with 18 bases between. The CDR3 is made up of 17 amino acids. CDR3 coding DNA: TGCAGTGCTAGAGAGGTAACGGGCGGGGGCTTCTCCTACGAGCAGTACTTC. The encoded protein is CSAREVTGGGFSYEQYF.

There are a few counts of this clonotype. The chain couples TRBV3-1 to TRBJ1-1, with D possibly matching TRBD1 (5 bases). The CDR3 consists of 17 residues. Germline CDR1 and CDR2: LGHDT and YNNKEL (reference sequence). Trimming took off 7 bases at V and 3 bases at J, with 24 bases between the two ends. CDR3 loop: CASTPGRLRGVYTEAFF. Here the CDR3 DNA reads TGTGCCAGCACCCCGGGACGCTTGCGTGGTGTGTACACTGAAGCTTTCTTT.

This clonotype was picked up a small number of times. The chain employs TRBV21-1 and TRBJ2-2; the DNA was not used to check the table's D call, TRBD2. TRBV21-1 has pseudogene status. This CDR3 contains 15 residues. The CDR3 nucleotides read TGTGCCAGCAGTTCGACTAGCGGTAACACCGGGGAGCTGTTTTTT. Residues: CASSSTSGNTGELFF.

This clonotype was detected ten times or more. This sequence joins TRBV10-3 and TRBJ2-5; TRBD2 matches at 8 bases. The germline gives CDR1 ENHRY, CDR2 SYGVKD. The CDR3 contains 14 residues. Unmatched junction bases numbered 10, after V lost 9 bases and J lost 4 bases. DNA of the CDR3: TGTGCCATTAGGCCCGGGGGGGCCTTAGAGACCCAGTACTTC. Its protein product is CAIRPGGALETQYF.

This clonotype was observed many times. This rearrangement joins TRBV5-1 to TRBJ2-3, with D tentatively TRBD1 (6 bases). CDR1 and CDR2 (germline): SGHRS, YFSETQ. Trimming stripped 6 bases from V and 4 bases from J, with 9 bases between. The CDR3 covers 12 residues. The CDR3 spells CASNEGADTQYF. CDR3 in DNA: TGCGCCAGCAACGAGGGGGCAGATACGCAGTATTTT.